One T cell receptor beta chain is described in this entry. Its antigen is undetermined. Some clones are missing from TCRdb's copy, which holds only in-frame ones; the method was immunoSEQ multiplex PCR. The table lists some 120,000 clones, about four fifths of them singletons, with about 3% in the top ten. The sample comes from a study of radiation and T cells in renal cell carcinoma. Study details: Nephrectomy followed 15 Gy stereotactic body radiation by 4 weeks. General observations from the study: In blood, top tumor clones expanded by 2 weeks, shrinking by 4.

Germline CDR1 is SGHTA and CDR2 is FQGNSA. The V and J ends lost 7 bases and 5 bases, in that order; junction bases with no gene match: 8. The CDR3 spans 14 residues. The time point denotes: baseline pretreatment blood. Treatment defined: 15 Gy SBRT to primary tumor, nephrectomy 4 weeks later. Radiation-treated patients gave blood at baseline, week 2 and week 4. The tumor was a clear cell renal cell carcinoma. This specimen was blood, taken from a patient whose treatment included radiotherapy and nephrectomy. This sequence was found in a woman aged 60 to 75 with renal cell carcinoma. The chain combines TRBV7-2 with TRBJ1-2, with 9 positions matching TRBD1. For the CDR3, the DNA is TGTGCCAGCACCACAGGGGGCCGGCCATATGGCTACACCTTC. It is translated as CASTTGGRPYGYTF.